This paragraph reports one T cell receptor (beta chain). Here immunoSEQ multiplex PCR was the method, and the copy in TCRdb shows in-frame clones only, minus some. The sample lists approximately 97,000 clones, approximately 90% occurring once. The sample is drawn from a study of blood T cell repertoires in COVID-19. CDR1 is MNHNY and CDR2 is SVGAGI in the germline V gene (reference sequence). This CDR3 is built from 15 residues. V dropped 0 bases and J dropped 5 bases, with 13 bases sitting between them. The V gene is TRBV6-6, the J gene TRBJ2-5, with TRBD1 as a possible D gene (6 bases). The sample was peripheral blood. The source of this sequence is a man aged 45-65 years with active COVID-19. CDR3 in amino acids: CASSYSGRGEETQYF. DNA for the CDR3: TGTGCCAGCAGTTACTCGGGCAGGGGTGAGGAGACCCAGTACTTC.